A single sample is the source of the 26 T cell receptor beta chains below, sequenced in a study of blood T cell repertoires in COVID-19. TCRdb's table, derived via immunoSEQ multiplex PCR, lists solely in-frame clones and lacks some. The repertoire holds roughly 74,000 clones, with roughly 81% as singletons. The sample consisted of peripheral blood. The receptor source for this set is a man between 65 and 85 years old with acute or convalescent COVID-19.

With regard to this clone: One end of the junction varies from germline; a read error may be responsible. In nucleotides, the CDR3 is TGTGCCAGCAGCTTAAACAGGGTGCGGAGCTTC. Amino acids: CASSLNRVRSF. The chain employs TRBV7-9 and TRBJ1-2, with D possibly matching TRBD1 (6 bases). Germline CDR1 and CDR2: SEHNR and FQNEAQ (reference sequence). There are 11 residues in the CDR3.

The chain is built from TRBV29-1 and TRBJ2-7, with D possibly TRBD2 on 5 matching bases. The CDR3 has 14 residues. V dropped 0 bases and J dropped 2 bases, with 11 bases sitting between them. CDR1 is SQVTM, CDR2 ANQGSEA, per germline. The chain's CDR3 is CSVEDPGSTYEQYF. For the CDR3, the DNA is TGCAGCGTTGAAGATCCGGGGTCGACCTACGAGCAGTACTTC.

This clone has just a few counts. The V gene is TRBV5-4, the J gene TRBJ2-7; D call uncertain. Trimming took 0 bases from V and 2 from J, leaving 6 bases between them. In germline, CDR1 is SGHNT, CDR2 YYREEE (reference sequence). The CDR3 is 13 residues long. This CDR3 reads CASSLGRTYEQYF. DNA of the CDR3: TGTGCCAGCAGCTTGGGTCGTACCTACGAGCAGTACTTC. Filled out from reference TRBV5-4 and TRBJ2-7, the complete variable domain reads ETGVTQSPTHLIKTRGQQVTLRCSSQSGHNTVSWYQQALGQGPQFIFQYYREEENGRGNFPPRFSGLQFPNYSSELNVNALELDDSALYLCASSLGRTYEQYFGPGTRLTVT.

The rearrangement links TRBV7-2 to TRBJ2-6; D ambiguous. There are 15 residues in the CDR3. The V gene's germline CDR1 is SGHTA and CDR2 FQGNSA. V was cut by 2 bases and J by 4 bases, with 9 bases left in between. CDR3 sequence reads: CASSLSGLGANVLTF. CDR3 sequence (DNA): TGTGCCAGCAGCTTATCAGGTCTAGGGGCCAACGTCCTGACTTTC.

This chain connects TRBV4-1 to TRBJ2-5, with 8 bases that match TRBD2. CDR1 and CDR2 from the germline V gene are MGHRA and YSYEKL. The V segment lost 0 bases and the J segment 5 bases; nucleotides outside the gene matches: 11. This CDR3 has 17 residues. The CDR3 is CASSQDGRSGTGETQYF. The DNA for the CDR3 is TGCGCCAGCAGCCAAGATGGCCGTAGCGGGACGGGGGAGACCCAGTACTTC.

The chain joins TRBV7-9 to TRBJ1-1; D is unclear. The CDR3 is made up of 13 amino acids. The germline V and J ends were trimmed by 7 bases and 1 base, with 10 bases remaining between them. Germline CDR1 and CDR2: SEHNR and FQNEAQ (reference sequence). The CDR3 region is CASISGRNTEAFF. The CDR3 DNA follows: TGTGCCAGCATTTCTGGCCGGAACACTGAAGCTTTCTTT. The full variable domain, rest sourced from reference TRBV7-9 and TRBJ1-1, is DTGVSQNPRHKITKRGQNVTFRCDPISEHNRLYWYRQTLGQGPEFLTYFQNEAQLEKSRLLSDRFSAERPKGSFSTLEIQRTEQGDSAMYLCASISGRNTEAFFGQGTRLTVV.

The rearrangement joins TRBV6-5 to TRBJ2-7; 15 bases map to TRBD2. This CDR3 has 14 residues. V lost 5 bases, J lost 6 bases, and 2 bases stayed unmatched. Germline assignment: CDR1 MNHEY and CDR2 SVGAGI. The DNA of the CDR3 is TGTGCCAGCAGTCCGGGACTAGCGGGGGGCGAGCAGTACTTC. Its translation: CASSPGLAGGEQYF.

The V gene is TRBV27, the J gene TRBJ2-7; possibly TRBD1 for D (6 bases). This CDR3 is built from 14 residues. The V gene's germline CDR1 is MNHEY and CDR2 SMNVEV (reference sequence). V lost 3 bases, J lost 4 bases, and 13 bases lay in between. CDR3 bases: TGTGCCAGCAGTTTTACAGGGTTCGGGTACGAGCAGTACTTC. This encodes CASSFTGFGYEQYF.

CDR3 nucleotides: TGTGCCAGCAGCCAAGATCTTAGAGGACAGGGTGGTAGTGAGCAGTTCTTC. Translated: CASSQDLRGQGGSEQFF. The chain combines TRBV14 with TRBJ2-1, with 8 bases identical to TRBD1. Germline CDR1 is SGHDN and CDR2 is FVKESK. The CDR3 has 17 residues. J was trimmed by 9 bases and V by 0 bases; bases with no gene match: 13.

The chain is built from TRBV5-1 and TRBJ2-7; 7 bases map to TRBD2. V gave up 6 bases and J gave up 7 bases; unmatched junction bases: 10. This CDR3 region has 13 residues. Germline-derived CDR1 and CDR2 are SGHRS and YFSETQ. The CDR3 DNA sequence: TGCGCCAGCATGAGGGAGGGCCTAGGGGAGCAGTACTTC. This encodes CASMREGLGEQYF.

The chain uses TRBV28 and TRBJ2-7, with TRBD2 identical over 14 bases. V was pared by 6 bases and J by 6 bases, with 4 bases of the junction left unmatched. The CDR3 extends over 14 amino acids. Germline CDR1 reads MDHEN; CDR2 reads SYDVKM. CDR3 sequence reads: CASRPGLAGAEQYF. The DNA of the CDR3 is TGTGCCAGCAGACCGGGACTAGCGGGAGCCGAGCAGTACTTC.

The rearrangement uses TRBV18 and TRBJ2-7, with 11 bases aligning to TRBD1. This CDR3 spans 17 amino acids. The V and J ends lost 5 bases and 3 bases, in that order; junction bases with no gene match: 12. In germline, CDR1 is KGHSH, CDR2 LQKENI. CDR3 sequence reads: CASSSRAGTGGFYEQYF. In DNA, the CDR3 is TGTGCCAGCTCATCCCGAGCGGGGACAGGGGGGTTCTACGAGCAGTACTTC.

Written as DNA, the CDR3 is TGTGCCAGCTGGCAGACCTACAATGAGCAGTTCTTC. This encodes CASWQTYNEQFF. The chain uses TRBV28 and TRBJ2-1; D unclear. CDR3 length: 12 residues. CDR1 is MDHEN and CDR2 is SYDVKM in the germline V gene. V lost 8 bases to trimming and J lost 2 bases, with 7 bases between them.

The rearrangement joins TRBV7-9 to TRBJ1-4; 8 bases map to TRBD1. The CDR3 extends over 13 amino acids. V dropped 5 bases and J dropped 8; count of bases not matched to a gene: 4. Germline values: CDR1 SEHNR, CDR2 FQNEAQ (reference sequence). The CDR3: CASSLRTGEKLFF. The CDR3 DNA sequence: TGTGCCAGCAGCCTTCGGACAGGGGAAAAACTGTTTTTT.

The chain recombines TRBV5-5 with TRBJ1-5; D gene unclear. This CDR3 comprises 16 residues. Trimming removed 0 bases at V and 0 bases at J, with 10 bases between. CDR1 and CDR2 (germline): SGHKS, YYEKEE (reference sequence). The CDR3 DNA is TGTGCCAGCAGCTTGGGGAGTTCCTATAGCAATCAGCCCCAGCATTTT. It is translated as CASSLGSSYSNQPQHF.

The chain carries TRBV14 and TRBJ1-6, with a weak D call TRBD1 (5 bases). Trimming took off 0 bases at V and 10 bases at J, with 16 bases between the two ends. Germline V gives CDR1 SGHDN, CDR2 FVKESK. This CDR3 is built from 16 residues. The CDR3 protein is CASSQDLLGGGSPLHF. For the CDR3, the DNA is TGTGCCAGCAGCCAAGATCTCCTGGGCGGGGGGTCACCCCTCCACTTT.

In DNA, the CDR3 is TGTGCCACCAGCGGCGGCTCGGGACTCCCAGTGGTAGATACGCAGTATTTT. Its protein is CATSGGSGLPVVDTQYF. The chain employs TRBV15 and TRBJ2-3; TRBD2 might be the D (6 bases). This CDR3 spans 17 amino acids. CDR1 and CDR2 from the germline V gene are LNHNV and YYDKDF (reference sequence). V lost 5 bases to trimming and J lost 5 bases, with 23 bases between them.

The chain carries TRBV19 and TRBJ2-1, with 11 bases matching TRBD1. The germline V gene encodes CDR1 LNHDA and CDR2 SQIVND (reference sequence). V shed 3 bases, J shed 6 bases, and the junction held 4 bases outside the gene matches. The CDR3 contains 15 residues. CDR3 amino acids: CASSMGGTGGNEQFF. The DNA for the CDR3 is TGTGCCAGTAGTATGGGAGGGACAGGGGGCAATGAGCAGTTCTTC. Complete variable domain (other parts from reference TRBV19 and TRBJ2-1): DGGITQSPKYLFRKEGQNVTLSCEQNLNHDAMYWYRQDPGQGLRLIYYSQIVNDFQKGDIAEGYSVSREKKESFPLTVTSAQKNPTAFYLCASSMGGTGGNEQFFGPGTRLTVL.

The rearrangement joins TRBV13 to TRBJ1-4; 8 nucleotides align to TRBD1. CDR1 is PRHDT and CDR2 is FYEKMQ in the germline V gene (reference sequence). This CDR3 has 14 amino acids. V lost 3 bases to trimming and J lost 6 bases; unmatched junction nucleotides: 3. CDR3 sequence reads: CASSFRGLDEKLFF. The DNA for the CDR3 is TGTGCCAGCAGCTTCAGGGGGCTGGATGAAAAACTGTTTTTT.

The chain has TRBV2 and TRBJ1-5, with a weak D call TRBD1 (5 bases). This CDR3 spans 14 amino acids. From germline, CDR1 is SNHLY and CDR2 FYNNEI. V shed 4 bases and J shed 6 bases, with 13 bases lying between them. In DNA, the CDR3 is TGTGCCAGCAGTGCGACAGTCGATAGTCAGCCCCAGCATTTT. Amino acid sequence: CASSATVDSQPQHF.

This clone was counted between two and nine times. The genes are TRBV12-3 or TRBV12-4 and TRBJ1-5; D unresolved. CDR3 length: 12 amino acids. V was cut by 3 bases and J by 6 bases, with 6 bases left in between. In nucleotides, the CDR3 is TGTGCCAGCAGTTTCTCAGGTCAGCCCCAGCATTTT. It yields the protein CASSFSGQPQHF.

The CDR3 DNA follows: TGTGCCAGCAGCACCAACAGGGCCGGCTACACCTTC. Residues: CASSTNRAGYTF. The chain links TRBV7-2 to TRBJ1-2, with D perhaps matching TRBD1 (6 bases). The CDR3 has 12 amino acids. Trimming shortened V by 5 bases and J by 8 bases, and 12 bases separated the two germline ends. Germline assignment: CDR1 SGHTA and CDR2 FQGNSA.

This clone was observed a handful of times. This chain connects TRBV6-6 to TRBJ2-3; D might be TRBD2 (6 bases). The length of the CDR3 is 15 residues. Trimming shortened V by 4 bases and J by 0 bases, and 11 bases separated the two germline ends. Germline-derived CDR1 and CDR2 are MNHNY and SVGAGI (reference sequence). The DNA for the CDR3 is TGTGCCAGCAGTTGGGAGGAAACTAGCACAGATACGCAGTATTTT. Amino acids: CASSWEETSTDTQYF.

The chain combines TRBV10-1 with TRBJ2-3, with TRBD2 matching over 9 bases. CDR1 is WNHNN, CDR2 SYGVQD, per germline (reference sequence). V lost 8 bases to trimming and J lost 0 bases; unmatched junction nucleotides: 3. This CDR3 comprises 14 residues. The CDR3 region is CASSAGGSTDTQYF. The CDR3 nucleotides are TGCGCCAGCTCGGCGGGGGGGAGCACAGATACGCAGTATTTT.

The chain recombines TRBV15 with TRBJ2-1, with 8 positions matching TRBD2. J lost 3 bases, V lost 1 base, and 11 bases had no gene match. This CDR3 comprises 18 residues. Looked up from germline, CDR1 is LNHNV and CDR2 is YYDKDF (reference sequence). DNA of the CDR3: TGTGCCACCAGCAGAGTACTAGGAGCGGGGGTTCTCTACAATGAGCAGTTCTTC. Translated: CATSRVLGAGVLYNEQFF.

Here the CDR3 reads CATRQPQPTDTQYF. The CDR3 DNA is TGTGCCACCCGACAGCCTCAGCCCACAGATACGCAGTATTTT. The chain combines TRBV15 with TRBJ2-3, with a weak D call TRBD1 (5 bases). Germline-derived CDR1 and CDR2 are LNHNV and YYDKDF (reference sequence). The CDR3 has 14 residues. Trimming shortened V by 8 bases and J by 2 bases, and 14 bases separated the two germline ends.